This T cell receptor beta chain was recovered during a study of metastatic and nonmetastatic thyroid tumors. The overall study: Across peripheral blood and tumor or nodule tissue samples taken from malignant and benign thyroid patients, the repertoires were compared with one another.

In the study's own analysis: A classifier for distant metastasis in papillary thyroid cancer was constructed using CDR3 differences observed across clinicopathological groups. TCRdb used MiXCR to call clones anew from the PCR reads. TCRdb's processing, not the authors', yielded these V and J calls. Of roughly 40,000 clones detected, roughly a sixth appear once; the ten largest clones hold around 9.9%. Each patient went into thyroid surgery without having received any treatment. CDR1 and CDR2 (germline): GTSNPN, SVGIG (reference sequence). V lost 2 bases, J lost 11 bases, and 23 bases lay in between. The CDR3 runs to 15 residues.

The sequence derives from a female donor with papillary thyroid cancer or a benign thyroid nodule (not recorded which). Some clones in this sample may be carry-over from other donors' samples. The rearrangement joins TRBV30 to TRBJ2-3; D might be TRBD2 (6 bases). Sequencing used tumor tissue. The DNA of the CDR3 is TGTGCCTGGAGTTTGCCGGGACTCGGAGTCTACGAGCAGTATTTT. It specifies CAWSLPGLGVYEQYF.